Listed below are T cell receptor beta chains from one sample, sequenced in a study of technical replicates of blood from several donors. TCRdb keeps only in-frame clones here, not all; method: immunoSEQ multiplex PCR. The data contain more than 65,000 clones, 95% to 98% of them singletons. Material: T cells isolated from PBMCs. The receptors derive from a human donor in good health. Both conserved end residues are part of each CDR3. D genes are given only for firm matches. Some rows mark clone size as missing; the rest say once, few, many or name a class of expanded clone.

>.|TRBJ2-3|.|16|TRBV5-4
TGTGCCAGCAGCTTGGTTCGGGAGAGAATGACAGATACGCAGTATTTT
CASSLVRERMTDTQYF
>TRBD2|TRBJ2-1|.|16|TRBV14
TGTGCCAGCAGCCAAGGAGTTGGCGGGGGTTACAATGAGCAGTTCTTC
CASSQGVGGGYNEQFF
>.|TRBJ2-1|.|15|TRBV4-3
TGCGCCAGCAGCCAAGAGGGGACTTCCTACAATGAGCAGTTCTTC
CASSQEGTSYNEQFF
>.|TRBJ1-2|once|14|TRBV11-3
TGTGCCAGCAGCTTAGCCCCAAATTCTAACGGCTACACCTTC
CASSLAPNSNGYTF
>.|TRBJ2-1|.|15|TRBV7-6
TGTGCCAGCAGCTCCCTTGCGGGTACCTACAATGAGCAGTTCTTC
CASSSLAGTYNEQFF
>.|TRBJ1-2|.|13|TRBV7-2
TGTGCCAGCAGCTTGACAGATCTCTATGGCTACACCTTC
CASSLTDLYGYTF
>.|TRBJ2-1|.|14|TRBV28
TGTGCCAGCAGTTTCGAGTCGGAGGTCAATGAGCAGTTCTTC
CASSFESEVNEQFF
>TRBD1|TRBJ2-7|.|14|TRBV6-5
TGTGCCAGCAGTTACGGGGAGACCCGACAGGGGCAGTACTTC
CASSYGETRQGQYF
>.|TRBJ2-2|.|12|TRBV2
TGTGCCAGCAGTGAACGGGCCGGGGAGCTGTTTTTT
CASSERAGELFF
>.|TRBJ1-2|.|14|TRBV7-9
TGTGCCAGCACTATGGACCAGGGAGGATGGGGCTACACCTTC
CASTMDQGGWGYTF
>.|TRBJ2-7|.|16|TRBV7-8
TGTGCCAGCAGCTTAGGTACTAGGTTAAGCTCCTACGAGCAGTACTTC
CASSLGTRLSSYEQYF
>TRBD1|TRBJ2-1|.|15|TRBV4-1
TGCGCCAGCAGTGAACAGGGGAAAGAATACAATGAGCAGTTCTTC
CASSEQGKEYNEQFF
>.|TRBJ1-2|.|14|TRBV4-3
TGCGCCAGCAGCCAAGATTGGAGGGTCTATGGCTACACCTTC
CASSQDWRVYGYTF
>.|TRBJ1-2|.|10|TRBV28
TGTGCCAGCACGGGGGGTGGCTACACCTTC
CASTGGGYTF
>TRBD1|TRBJ1-2|.|14|TRBV30
TGTGCCTGGAGTCCGCCGTTGACAGGGAATGGCTACACCTTC
CAWSPPLTGNGYTF
>TRBD2|TRBJ2-2|.|12|TRBV25-1
TGTGCCCATGGGGGGGACACCGGGGAGCTGTTTTTT
CAHGGDTGELFF
>TRBD2|TRBJ2-7|once|15|TRBV27
TGTGCCAGCAGTTTAACTAGCGGAGCCACCTACGAGCAGTACTTC
CASSLTSGATYEQYF
>TRBD2|TRBJ2-3|.|15|TRBV7-2
TGTGCCAGCAGCTTGGGACTAGGACCCACAGATACGCAGTATTTT
CASSLGLGPTDTQYF
>.|TRBJ1-5|.|13|TRBV7-3
TGTGCCAGCAGCTCTACAGGAGATCAGCCCCAGCATTTT
CASSSTGDQPQHF
>.|TRBJ1-1|.|13|TRBV10-3
TGTGCCATCAGGTCACAAGCGGACACTGAAGCTTTCTTT
CAIRSQADTEAFF
>TRBD1|TRBJ2-7|once|16|TRBV6-5
TGTGCCAGCAGTTACTCGTCAGGGGGCGCCTCCTACGAGCAGTACTTC
CASSYSSGGASYEQYF
>TRBD2|TRBJ2-1|.|16|TRBV4-1
TGCGCCAGCAGCCAAGAACCTAGCGGGAGTTTTTATGAGCAGTTCTTC
CASSQEPSGSFYEQFF
>.|TRBJ1-2|once|16|TRBV5-6
TGTGCCAGCAGCTTGCTAGCGGACATGATAGTTGGTGGCTACACCTTC
CASSLLADMIVGGYTF
>TRBD1|TRBJ2-5|.|13|TRBV19
TGTGCCAGTAGTTGGGACAGGGGGGAGACCCAGTACTTC
CASSWDRGETQYF
>.|TRBJ1-4|.|16|TRBV5-5
TGTGCCAGCAGCTTGACCGTGGCCGCAACTAATGAAAAACTGTTTTTT
CASSLTVAATNEKLFF
>.|TRBJ1-2|.|16|TRBV7-9
TGTGCCAGCAGCTCCTCAAGTAACCTTCGGGGCTATGGCTACACCTTC
CASSSSSNLRGYGYTF
>.|TRBJ2-7|.|14|TRBV5-1
TGCGCCAGCAGCTTGAGACATAGTATAGACGAGCAGTACTTC
CASSLRHSIDEQYF
>TRBD1|TRBJ2-2|.|12|TRBV29-1
TGCAGCGTGATGGACAGGCCCGGGGAGCTGTTTTTT
CSVMDRPGELFF
>TRBD1|TRBJ2-7|.|15|TRBV18
TGTGCCAGCTCACCACGGAGACAGGGGGAAAAGAAGCAGTACTTC
CASSPRRQGEKKQYF
>TRBD1|TRBJ1-1|.|14|TRBV6-6
TGTGCCAGCAGTTACGCAGGGACAGGGACTGAAGCTTTCTTT
CASSYAGTGTEAFF
>TRBD2|TRBJ2-2|.|16|TRBV7-3
TGTGCCAGCAGCTTTCTCGCTAGCGGGAGTCCCGGGGAGCTGTTTTTT
CASSFLASGSPGELFF
>.|TRBJ2-7|.|13|TRBV5-8
TGTGCCAGCAGTTCGGGGGGCGAGTACGAGCAGTACTTC
CASSSGGEYEQYF
>.|TRBJ2-2|.|12|TRBV2
TGTGCCAGCAGCCTATACACCGGGGAGCTGTTTTTT
CASSLYTGELFF
>TRBD2|TRBJ2-7|.|13|TRBV27
TGTGCCAGCAGTCTAGGGACTATCTACGAGCAGTACTTC
CASSLGTIYEQYF
>.|TRBJ1-2|.|14|TRBV30
TGTGCCTGGACCATAGGGGCTGGCCTGTATGGCTACACCTTC
CAWTIGAGLYGYTF
>.|TRBJ2-7|once|15|TRBV7-8
TGTGCCAGCAGCTTAACGCAGGTGTGGAACTACGAGCAGTACTTC
CASSLTQVWNYEQYF
>TRBD1|TRBJ1-1|.|15|TRBV2
TGTGCCAGCAGTGTTGGACAGGGGGCGTATACTGAAGCTTTCTTT
CASSVGQGAYTEAFF
>.|TRBJ1-4|.|16|TRBV4-1
TGCGCCAGCAGCCAAGATTGGGCAGCCCTTAATGAAAAACTGTTTTTT
CASSQDWAALNEKLFF
>.|TRBJ2-7|.|13|TRBV7-2
TGTGCCAGCAGCTTTGTCCACAGGTTCGAGCAGTACTTC
CASSFVHRFEQYF
>.|TRBJ2-5|once|17|TRBV5-6
TGTGCCAGCAGCTTGGAGATAGCAGGGGTGGTTTCAGAGACCCAGTACTTC
CASSLEIAGVVSETQYF
>.|TRBJ2-3|.|15|TRBV11-3
TGTGCCAGCAGCTCACGGGGGACTAGCACAGATACGCAGTATTTT
CASSSRGTSTDTQYF
>.|TRBJ1-1|once|13|TRBV15
TGTGCCACCAGTAGAGATACAGGCACTGAAGCTTTCTTT
CATSRDTGTEAFF
>.|TRBJ2-1|once|15|TRBV6-5
TGTGCCAGCAGTTACGATCATTACAAATACAATGAGCAGTTCTTC
CASSYDHYKYNEQFF
>.|TRBJ2-5|.|16|TRBV4-3
TGCGCCAGCAGCCAAGAACCGGGCCTCATAGCGGAGACCCAGTACTTC
CASSQEPGLIAETQYF
>TRBD2|TRBJ2-1|.|14|TRBV2
TGTGCCAGCATTCCAGCGGGAGTGGTCGATGAGCAGTTCTTC
CASIPAGVVDEQFF
>TRBD1|TRBJ2-7|.|13|TRBV27
TGTGCCAGCAGTTTATCGAGGACAGGCGAGCAGTACTTC
CASSLSRTGEQYF
>.|TRBJ2-5|.|13|TRBV5-4
TGTGCCAGCAACGCGCCTGAAGGGGTGACCCAGTACTTC
CASNAPEGVTQYF
>.|TRBJ1-2|.|16|TRBV9
TGTGCCAGCAGCGTAGGGCCCTTCTCCCTTTCTTATGGCTACACCTTC
CASSVGPFSLSYGYTF
>.|TRBJ2-7|.|12|TRBV7-9
TGTGCCAGCAGCTTAAAAGCTTACGAGCAGTACTTC
CASSLKAYEQYF